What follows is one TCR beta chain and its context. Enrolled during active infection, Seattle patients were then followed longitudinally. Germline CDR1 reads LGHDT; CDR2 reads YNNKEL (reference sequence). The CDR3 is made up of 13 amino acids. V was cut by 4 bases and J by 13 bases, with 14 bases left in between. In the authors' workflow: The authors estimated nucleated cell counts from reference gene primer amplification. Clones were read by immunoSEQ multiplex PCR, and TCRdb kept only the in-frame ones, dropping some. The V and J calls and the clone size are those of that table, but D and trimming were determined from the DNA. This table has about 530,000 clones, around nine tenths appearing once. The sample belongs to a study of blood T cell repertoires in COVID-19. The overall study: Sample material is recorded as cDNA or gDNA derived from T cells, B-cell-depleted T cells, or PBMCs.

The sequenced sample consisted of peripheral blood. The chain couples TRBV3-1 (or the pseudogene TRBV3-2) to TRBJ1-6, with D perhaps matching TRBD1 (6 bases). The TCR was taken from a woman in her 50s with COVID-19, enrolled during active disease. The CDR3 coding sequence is TGTGCCAGCAGCCGACAGGACCGTAGCCCCCTCCACTTT. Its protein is CASSRQDRSPLHF.